Included here is one TCR beta chain sequence, with context. Its antigen is still unknown. This specimen includes other DNA sequences encoding the same CDR3. The data belong to a study of immune characteristics of hereditary and idiopathic chronic pancreatitis. Study-wide results and limits: Patients with more severe chronic pancreatitis had more productive TCR rearrangements. Hereditary versus idiopathic pancreatitis showed different Vbeta-Jbeta usage, including TRBV10, TRBV19, TRBV23, TRBV5.

Germline V gene lookup returns CDR1 SGHVS and CDR2 FNYEAQ. Between the trimmed V and J ends, which lost 5 bases and 7 bases, there was a span of 14 bases. This CDR3 has 14 residues. Total pancreatectomy with islet autotransplantation was the source of the chronic pancreatitis pancreas tissue. Chronic pancreatitis patients in the study lacked known diabetes history. Clones were read by immunoSEQ multiplex PCR, and TCRdb kept only the in-frame ones, dropping some. Here the sample spans about 6,200 clones, approximately 70% being singletons. This TCR was recovered from a human donor with chronic pancreatitis. Sequencing was carried out using pancreas tissue with hereditary chronic pancreatitis. The chain has TRBV7-6 and TRBJ2-2; D could derive from TRBD1 or TRBD2 (5 bases each). The CDR3 bases are TGTGCCAGCAGCCCCCAGGGCGCGGGCGGGGAGCTGTTTTTT. Translation gives CASSPQGAGGELFF.